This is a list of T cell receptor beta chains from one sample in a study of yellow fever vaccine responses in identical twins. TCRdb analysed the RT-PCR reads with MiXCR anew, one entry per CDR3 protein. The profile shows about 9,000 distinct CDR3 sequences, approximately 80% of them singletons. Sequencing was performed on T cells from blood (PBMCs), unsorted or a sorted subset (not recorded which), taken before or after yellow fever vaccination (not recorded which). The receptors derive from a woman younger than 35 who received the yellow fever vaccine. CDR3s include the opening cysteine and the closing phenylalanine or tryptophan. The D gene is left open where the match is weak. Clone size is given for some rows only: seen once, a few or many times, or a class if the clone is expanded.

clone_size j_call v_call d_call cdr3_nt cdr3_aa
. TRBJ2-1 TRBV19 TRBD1 TGTGCCAGTAGTAGGGCAGACAGGGGTGAGCAGTTCTTC CASSRADRGEQFF
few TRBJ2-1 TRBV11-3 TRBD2 TGTGCCAGCAGCTTAGTCGGGCTAGCGGGCCGCCGGGCCAATGAGCAGTTCTTC CASSLVGLAGRRANEQFF
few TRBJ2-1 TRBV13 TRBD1 TGTGCCAGCAGTGAAGGACAGGGAAATAGAGCCTACAATGAGCAGTTCTTC CASSEGQGNRAYNEQFF
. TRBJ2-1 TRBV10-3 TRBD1 TGTGCCATCAGTGCCACAGGGGGAGAATACAATGAGCAGTTCTTC CAISATGGEYNEQFF
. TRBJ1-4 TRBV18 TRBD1 TGTGCCAGCTCACCCCGGACAGGGGATGAAAAACTGTTTTTT CASSPRTGDEKLFF
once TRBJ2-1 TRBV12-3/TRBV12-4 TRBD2 TGTGCCAGCAGTCTGGGACTAGCGGGACTGGATGAGCAGTTCTTC CASSLGLAGLDEQFF
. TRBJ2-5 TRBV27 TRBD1 TGTGCCAGCAGTTTATCCGACAGGGTTAGGGAAGAGACCCAGTACTTC CASSLSDRVREETQYF
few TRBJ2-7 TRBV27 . TGTGCCAGCAGCCAAAGGGGGACCTACGAGCAGTACTTC CASSQRGTYEQYF